One and the same sample provided the 9 T cell receptor beta chains below, sequenced in a study of spatial heterogeneity in lung cancer. Study findings and constraints: Tumor mutation counts were tracked by expanded intratumoral alpha and beta TCR counts.

Antigen specificity for these receptors is unknown. TCRdb independently ran MiXCR on the 5' RACE reads; one entry per CDR3 protein. In the table there are 12,000 to 15,000 distinct CDR3 sequences, about 4.8% of which are singletons. Time point in this sample: sample taken at primary tumor resection. This specimen was lung tumor tissue, taken at surgery. These receptors all stem from a female donor with early-stage non-small cell lung cancer.

The table lists this clonotype with a few counts. The library was prepared for alpha chains; this beta chain is a stray read, so its frequency means little. The rearrangement links TRBV5-1 to TRBJ2-1, with 8 positions matching TRBD2. CDR3 length: 15 residues. CDR1 and CDR2 from the germline V gene are SGHRS and YFSETQ. V dropped 2 bases and J dropped 3; count of bases not matched to a gene: 4. The CDR3 DNA follows: TGCGCCAGCAGCTTTGGACTAGCAGGCTACAATGAGCAGTTCTTC. This encodes CASSFGLAGYNEQFF. The complete variable domain, with remaining parts taken from reference TRBV5-1 and TRBJ2-1, reads KAGVTQTPRYLIKTRGQQVTLSCSPISGHRSVSWYQQTPGQGLQFLFEYFSETQRNKGNFPGRFSGRQFSNSRSEMNVSTLELGDSALYLCASSFGLAGYNEQFFGPGTRLTVL.

This clonotype was observed many times. A library made for alpha chains picked up this beta chain off target, so its size means little. This chain connects TRBV9 to TRBJ2-5; 10 bases match TRBD1. The germline V gene encodes CDR1 SGDLS and CDR2 YYNGEE. This CDR3 has 15 residues. V lost 7 bases, J lost 4 bases, and 10 bases stayed unmatched. The CDR3 DNA follows: TGTGCCAGCGGAACAGCCGGGACAGGGGTAGAGACCCAGTACTTC. It codes for CASGTAGTGVETQYF.

As concerns this clonotype: Since it is a stray read in a library aimed at alpha chains, this beta chain has a size that is not meaningful. The CDR3 protein is CASSQRRGGLVYGYTF. CDR3 nucleotides: TGCGCCAGCAGCCAACGCAGGGGCGGGTTGGTCTATGGCTACACCTTC. The genes are TRBV4-3 and TRBJ1-2; D is perhaps TRBD1 (6 bases). Trimming stripped 2 bases from V and 4 bases from J, with 17 bases between. Germline V lookup: CDR1 LGHNA, CDR2 YSLEER. This CDR3 spans 16 amino acids.

This clonotype was picked up many times. The library was built for alpha chains, so this beta chain is an off-target read and its size means little. V usage is TRBV6-2 or TRBV6-3 and J usage is TRBJ2-5; D ambiguous. The germline V gene encodes CDR1 MNHEY and CDR2 SVGEGT. Trimming took 5 bases from V and 0 from J, leaving 7 bases between them. The CDR3 has 13 residues. The CDR3 DNA is TGTGCCAGCAGTCACCGGTACCAAGAGACCCAGTACTTC. Translating it yields CASSHRYQETQYF.

About this clonotype: This beta chain is a stray sequence in a library constructed for alpha chains; its clone size is not meaningful. The chain employs TRBV7-8 and TRBJ2-7; 8 bases map to TRBD2. From germline, CDR1 is SGHVS and CDR2 FQNEAQ. CDR3 length: 13 amino acids. With 11 bases clipped from V and 4 bases from J, the junction kept 10 bases outside the gene matches. This chain's CDR3 is CASKRGTYYEQYF. The CDR3 DNA is TGTGCCTCAAAGCGGGGGACTTATTACGAGCAGTACTTC.

This clonotype has ten or more counts. This beta chain is a stray read from a library made for alpha chains; its abundance is not meaningful. V and J are TRBV12-3 or TRBV12-4 and TRBJ2-3; D unresolved. This CDR3 is 15 amino acids long. The germline V and J ends were trimmed by 6 bases and 4 bases, with 17 bases remaining between them. The CDR3 coding sequence is TGTGCCAGCAGCCTCAGTGAATTGGCCTCAGATACGCAGTATTTT. This translates into CASSLSELASDTQYF.

This clonotype is medium-sized by share. This beta chain is a stray read from a library made for alpha chains; its abundance is not meaningful. The gene calls are TRBV12-3 or TRBV12-4 and TRBJ2-7; 9 positions agree with TRBD1. V lost 3 bases and J lost 4; bases outside the gene matches: 4. CDR3 length equals 14 residues. The CDR3: CASSFTGGRYEQYF. The CDR3, as DNA: TGTGCCAGCAGTTTTACAGGGGGCAGGTACGAGCAGTACTTC.

This clonotype has ten or more counts. This beta chain lies outside the target of a library built for alpha chains; its clone size means little. The chain recombines TRBV20-1 with TRBJ1-4; weak D call: TRBD1 (6 bases). Germline CDR1 and CDR2: DFQATT and SNEGSKA (reference sequence). V was pared by 0 bases and J by 8 bases, with 16 bases between. CDR3 length: 15 amino acids. DNA of the CDR3: TGCAGTGCTAGAGATCGCGAGGGGGTTGGGGAAAAACTGTTTTTT. Its protein is CSARDREGVGEKLFF.

The table lists this clonotype with many counts. The library was built for alpha chains, so this beta chain is an off-target read and its size means little. This chain uses TRBV19 with TRBJ2-7, with D possibly called TRBD1 or TRBD2 (5 bases each). V was shortened by 5 bases and J by 3 bases, with 11 bases between the two germline ends. Germline CDR1 LNHDA, CDR2 SQIVND (reference sequence). This CDR3 has 13 amino acids. The CDR3 loop reads CASSLRGGYEQYF. The CDR3 nucleotides are TGTGCCAGTAGTTTGAGGGGCGGCTACGAGCAGTACTTC.